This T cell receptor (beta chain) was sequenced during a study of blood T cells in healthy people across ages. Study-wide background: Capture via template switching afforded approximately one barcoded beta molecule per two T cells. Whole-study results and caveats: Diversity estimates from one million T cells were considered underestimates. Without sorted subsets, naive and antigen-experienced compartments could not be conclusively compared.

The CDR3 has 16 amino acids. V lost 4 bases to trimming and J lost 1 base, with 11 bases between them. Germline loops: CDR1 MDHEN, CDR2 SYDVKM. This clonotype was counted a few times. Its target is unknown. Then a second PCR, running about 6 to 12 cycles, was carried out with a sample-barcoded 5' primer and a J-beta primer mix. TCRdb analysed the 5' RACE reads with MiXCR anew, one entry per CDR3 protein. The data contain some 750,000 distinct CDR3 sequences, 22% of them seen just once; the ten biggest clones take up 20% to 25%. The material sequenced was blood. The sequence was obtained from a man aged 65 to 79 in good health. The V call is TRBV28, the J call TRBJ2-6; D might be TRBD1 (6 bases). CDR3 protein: CASSSGTSSGANVLTF. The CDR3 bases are TGTGCCAGCAGTTCCGGGACATCATCTGGGGCCAACGTCCTGACTTTC.